This T cell receptor (beta chain) was retrieved from a study of blood T cell repertoires in COVID-19. This CDR3 has 13 residues. Trimming at V came to 4 bases and at J to 4 bases, leaving 2 bases not matched to a gene. CDR1 SGHNT and CDR2 YYREEE come from the germline V gene (reference sequence). This clone was seen a single time. Only in-frame clones appear in the TCRdb table, and some are missing; sequencing was by immunoSEQ multiplex PCR. Counted here are about 210,000 clones, roughly nine tenths occurring once; the ten biggest clones make up 0.72%. This sequence joins TRBV5-4 and TRBJ2-3; 8 positions match TRBD1. The sequenced sample consisted of peripheral blood. The TCR originated in a man aged 40-49 years with acute or convalescent COVID-19. The CDR3 DNA is TGTGCCAGCAGCCGGACAGGGTCAGATACGCAGTATTTT. As protein: CASSRTGSDTQYF.